This TCR beta chain was sequenced for a study of response to subunit inactivated influenza vaccine. Points from the study as a whole: The authors suggested that few new T cells are recruited per seasonal influenza vaccination.

This clonotype was seen at least ten times. Its specificity is not known. The CDR3 runs 14 residues. Germline V CDR1 and CDR2: MNHNS, SASEGT. V was trimmed by 3 bases and J by 5 bases, leaving 10 bases between them. TCRdb redid the calling of the RT-PCR reads with MiXCR, one entry per CDR3 protein. The profile shows under 200,000 distinct CDR3 sequences, about 10% of them singletons. This TCR was recovered from a man aged 45 to 75 who received an inactivated influenza vaccine. The chain uses TRBV6-1 and TRBJ2-2; no clear D. The sample here was CD8+ T cells sorted from PBMCs, taken around 25 months after vaccination. In DNA form, the CDR3 reads TGTGCCAGCAGTGAGACTCTCTTGACCGGGGAGCTGTTTTTT. Its translation: CASSETLLTGELFF.